The entry that follows covers one T cell receptor beta chain sequence. Its target is not known. This sample stems from a study of memory B cells and T cells in multiple sclerosis. Whole-study results and caveats: Clone-set sizes differed between compartments, so shared clonotype counts needed normalization.

After stimulus-free culture, autoproliferating CFSE-dim and non-proliferating CFSE-high T cells were sequenced separately. Cultures began with about 50 million CFSE-labeled PBMCs, unstimulated for 7 days, with replicate wells pooled. CFSE at approximately 0.5 uM labeled the PBMCs, which were then cultured unstimulated. The V gene's germline CDR1 is SGDLS and CDR2 YYNGEE. With V trimmed by 3 bases and J by 0 bases, 3 bases remained unmatched. This CDR3 contains 16 residues. Sequencing used immunoSEQ multiplex PCR; TCRdb keeps in-frame clones, though not all of them. The data show 40,000 to 50,000 clones, 82% seen once.

The chain carries TRBV9 and TRBJ2-7; 13 positions match TRBD2. This receptor was identified in a human donor with multiple sclerosis. The sample comprised PBMCs from blood kept in culture. The CDR3, as DNA: TGTGCCAGCAGCGAACTAGCGGGGGGGTTCTCCTACGAGCAGTACTTC. It encodes CASSELAGGFSYEQYF.